The following is a T cell receptor (beta chain) sequence with its context. The antigen is unknown. The record originates from a study of shared clonotypes between healthy human individuals. Study-wide results and caveats: Clonotypes that were shared across a few donors made up 4% to 6% of naive CD4 clonotypes.

Every donor was a Caucasian adult from Nashville, Tennessee. The length of the CDR3 is 17 residues. The germline V and J ends were trimmed by 6 bases and 0 bases, with 15 bases remaining between them. Template for every sorted-subset replicate PCR totaled 150 to 250 ng DNA, roughly 30,000 T cell genomes. Produced via immunoSEQ multiplex PCR; TCRdb's table is partial and in-frame only. Of 950,000 to 1,200,000 clones listed, approximately 80% are singletons. This sequence originates from a man in his late teens or twenties in good health. Some clones in this sample may be carry-over from other donors' samples. The rearrangement joins TRBV23-1 to TRBJ2-6; no clear D gene. TRBV23-1 is an ORF; its function is uncertain. Sample: memory CD4+ T cells from PBMCs. Subset defined: CD45RA-negative fraction. The CDR3 sequence is CASSPLGLDSGANVLTF. The DNA of the CDR3 is TGCGCCAGCAGCCCGCTAGGGTTAGACTCTGGGGCCAACGTCCTGACTTTC.